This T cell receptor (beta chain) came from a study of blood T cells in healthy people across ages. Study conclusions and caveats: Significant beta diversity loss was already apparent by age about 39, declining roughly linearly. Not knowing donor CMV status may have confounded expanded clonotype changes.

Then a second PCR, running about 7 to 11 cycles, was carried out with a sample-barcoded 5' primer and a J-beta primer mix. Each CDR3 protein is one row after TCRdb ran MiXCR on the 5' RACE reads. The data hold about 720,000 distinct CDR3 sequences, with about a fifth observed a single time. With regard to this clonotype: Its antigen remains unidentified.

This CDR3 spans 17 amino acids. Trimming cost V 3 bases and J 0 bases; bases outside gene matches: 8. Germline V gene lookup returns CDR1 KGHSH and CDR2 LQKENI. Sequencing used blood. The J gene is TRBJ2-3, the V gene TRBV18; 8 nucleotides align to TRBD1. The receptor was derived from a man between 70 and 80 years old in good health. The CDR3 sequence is CASSPRTGHSSTDTQYF. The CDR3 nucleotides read TGTGCCAGCTCACCGCGGACAGGGCATTCTAGCACAGATACGCAGTATTTT. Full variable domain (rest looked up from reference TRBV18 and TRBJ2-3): NAGVMQNPRHLVRRRGQEARLRCSPMKGHSHVYWYRQLPEEGLKFMVYLQKENIIDESGMPKERFSAEFPKEGPSILRIQQVVRGDSAAYFCASSPRTGHSSTDTQYFGPGTRLTVL.